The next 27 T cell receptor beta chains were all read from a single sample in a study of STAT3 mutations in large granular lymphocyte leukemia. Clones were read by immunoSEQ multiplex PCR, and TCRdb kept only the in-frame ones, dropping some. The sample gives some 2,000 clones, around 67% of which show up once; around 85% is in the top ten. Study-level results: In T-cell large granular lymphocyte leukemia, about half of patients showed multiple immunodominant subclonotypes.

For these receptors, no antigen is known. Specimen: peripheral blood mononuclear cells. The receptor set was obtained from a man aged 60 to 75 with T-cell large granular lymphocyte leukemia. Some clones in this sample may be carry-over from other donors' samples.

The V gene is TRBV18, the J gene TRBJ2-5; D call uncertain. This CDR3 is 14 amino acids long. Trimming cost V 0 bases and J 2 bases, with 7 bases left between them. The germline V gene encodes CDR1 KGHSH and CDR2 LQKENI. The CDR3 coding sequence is TGTGCCAGCTCACCACCGTACGGGCAAGAGACCCAGTACTTC. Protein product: CASSPPYGQETQYF.

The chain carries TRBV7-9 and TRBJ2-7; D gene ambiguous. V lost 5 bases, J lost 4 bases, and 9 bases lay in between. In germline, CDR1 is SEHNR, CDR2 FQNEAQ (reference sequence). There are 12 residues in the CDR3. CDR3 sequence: CASSQTWYEQYF. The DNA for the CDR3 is TGTGCCAGCAGCCAGACGTGGTACGAGCAGTACTTC.

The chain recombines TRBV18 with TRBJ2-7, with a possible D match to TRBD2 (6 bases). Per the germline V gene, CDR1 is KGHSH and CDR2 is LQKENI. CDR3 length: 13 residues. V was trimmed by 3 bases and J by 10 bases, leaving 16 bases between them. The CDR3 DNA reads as TGTGCCAGCTCACCCCCCGGGACTTCGGTCCAGTACTTC. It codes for CASSPPGTSVQYF. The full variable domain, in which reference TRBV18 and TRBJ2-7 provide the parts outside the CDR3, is NAGVMQNPRHLVRRRGQEARLRCSPMKGHSHVYWYRQLPEEGLKFMVYLQKENIIDESGMPKERFSAEFPKEGPSILRIQQVVRGDSAAYFCASSPPGTSVQYFGPGTRLTVT.

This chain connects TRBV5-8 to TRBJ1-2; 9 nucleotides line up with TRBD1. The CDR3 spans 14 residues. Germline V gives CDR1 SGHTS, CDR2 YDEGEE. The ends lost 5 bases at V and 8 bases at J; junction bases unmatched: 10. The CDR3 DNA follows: TGTGCCAGCAGTTACGCCGGGACAGGGTTGGGCTACACCTTC. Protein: CASSYAGTGLGYTF. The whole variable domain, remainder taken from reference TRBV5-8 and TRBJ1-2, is EAGVTQSPTHLIKTRGQQATLRCSPISGHTSVYWYQQALGLGLQFLLWYDEGEERNRGNFPPRFSGRQFPNYSSELNVNALELEDSALYLCASSYAGTGLGYTFGSGTRLTVV.

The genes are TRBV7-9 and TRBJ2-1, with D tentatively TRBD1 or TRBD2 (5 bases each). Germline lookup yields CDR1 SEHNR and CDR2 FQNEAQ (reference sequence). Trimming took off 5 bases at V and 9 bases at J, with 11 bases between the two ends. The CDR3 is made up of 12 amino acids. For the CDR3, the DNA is TGTGCCAGCAGCCGGGACGGGGCTGAGCAGTTCTTC. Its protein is CASSRDGAEQFF.

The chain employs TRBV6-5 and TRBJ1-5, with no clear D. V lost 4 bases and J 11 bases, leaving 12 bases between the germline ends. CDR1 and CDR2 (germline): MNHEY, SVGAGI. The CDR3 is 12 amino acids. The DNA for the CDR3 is TGTGCCAGCAGTTTCTGGGATGAATCCCAGCATTTT. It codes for CASSFWDESQHF.

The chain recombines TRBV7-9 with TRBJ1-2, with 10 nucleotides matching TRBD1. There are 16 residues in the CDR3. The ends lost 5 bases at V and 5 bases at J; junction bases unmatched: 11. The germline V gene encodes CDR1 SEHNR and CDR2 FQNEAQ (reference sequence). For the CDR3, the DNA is TGTGCCAGCAGCCGCGCTCCCGGGACAGGGGTATATGGCTACACCTTC. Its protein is CASSRAPGTGVYGYTF.

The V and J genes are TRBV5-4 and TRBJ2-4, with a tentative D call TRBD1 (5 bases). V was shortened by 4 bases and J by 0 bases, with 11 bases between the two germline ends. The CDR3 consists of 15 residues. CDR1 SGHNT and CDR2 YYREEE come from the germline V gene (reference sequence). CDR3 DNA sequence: TGTGCCAGCAGCCCTGACAGACTAGCCAAAAACATTCAGTACTTC. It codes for CASSPDRLAKNIQYF.

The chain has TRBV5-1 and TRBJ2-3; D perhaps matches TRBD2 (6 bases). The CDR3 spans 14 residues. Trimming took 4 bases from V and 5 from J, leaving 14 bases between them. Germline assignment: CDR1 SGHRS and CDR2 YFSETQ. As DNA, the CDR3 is TGCGCCAGCAGCGCGAGACTAGGCAAAGATACGCAGTATTTT. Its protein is CASSARLGKDTQYF.

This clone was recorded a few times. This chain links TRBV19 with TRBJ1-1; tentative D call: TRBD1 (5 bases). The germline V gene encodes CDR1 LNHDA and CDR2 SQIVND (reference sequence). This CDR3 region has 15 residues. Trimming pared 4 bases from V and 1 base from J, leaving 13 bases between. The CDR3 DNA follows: TGTGCCAGTAGTAATCAGGGCGGGAGGAACACTGAAGCTTTCTTT. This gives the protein CASSNQGGRNTEAFF.

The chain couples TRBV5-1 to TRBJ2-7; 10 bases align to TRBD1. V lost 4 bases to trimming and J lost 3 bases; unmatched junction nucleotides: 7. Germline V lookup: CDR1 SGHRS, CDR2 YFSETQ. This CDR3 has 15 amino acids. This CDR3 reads CASSELTGGSYEQYF. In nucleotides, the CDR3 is TGCGCCAGCAGCGAGCTGACAGGGGGCAGCTACGAGCAGTACTTC. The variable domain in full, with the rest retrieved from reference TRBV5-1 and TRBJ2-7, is KAGVTQTPRYLIKTRGQQVTLSCSPISGHRSVSWYQQTPGQGLQFLFEYFSETQRNKGNFPGRFSGRQFSNSRSEMNVSTLELGDSALYLCASSELTGGSYEQYFGPGTRLTVT.

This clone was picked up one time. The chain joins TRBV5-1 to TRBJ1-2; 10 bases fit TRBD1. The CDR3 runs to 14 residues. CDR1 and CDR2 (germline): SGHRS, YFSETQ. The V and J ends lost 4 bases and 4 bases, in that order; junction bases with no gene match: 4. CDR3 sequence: CASSAGQGPYGYTF. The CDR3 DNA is TGCGCCAGCAGCGCGGGACAGGGGCCCTATGGCTACACCTTC. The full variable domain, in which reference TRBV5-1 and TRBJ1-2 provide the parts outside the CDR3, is KAGVTQTPRYLIKTRGQQVTLSCSPISGHRSVSWYQQTPGQGLQFLFEYFSETQRNKGNFPGRFSGRQFSNSRSEMNVSTLELGDSALYLCASSAGQGPYGYTFGSGTRLTVV.

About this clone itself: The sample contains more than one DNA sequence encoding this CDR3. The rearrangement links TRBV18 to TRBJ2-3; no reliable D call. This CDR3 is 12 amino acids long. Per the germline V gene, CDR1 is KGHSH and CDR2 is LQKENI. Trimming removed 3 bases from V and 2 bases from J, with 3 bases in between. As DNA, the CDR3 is TGTGCCAGCTCACCTTCCACAGATACGCAGTATTTT. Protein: CASSPSTDTQYF. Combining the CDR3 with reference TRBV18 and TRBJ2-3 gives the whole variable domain NAGVMQNPRHLVRRRGQEARLRCSPMKGHSHVYWYRQLPEEGLKFMVYLQKENIIDESGMPKERFSAEFPKEGPSILRIQQVVRGDSAAYFCASSPSTDTQYFGPGTRLTVL.

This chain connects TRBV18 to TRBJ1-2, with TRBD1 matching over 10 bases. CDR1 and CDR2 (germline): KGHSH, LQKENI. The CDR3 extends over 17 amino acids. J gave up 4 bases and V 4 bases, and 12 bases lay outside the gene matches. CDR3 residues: CASSRSTGGEGGYGYTF. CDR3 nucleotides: TGTGCCAGCTCACGATCGACAGGGGGCGAAGGTGGCTATGGCTACACCTTC.

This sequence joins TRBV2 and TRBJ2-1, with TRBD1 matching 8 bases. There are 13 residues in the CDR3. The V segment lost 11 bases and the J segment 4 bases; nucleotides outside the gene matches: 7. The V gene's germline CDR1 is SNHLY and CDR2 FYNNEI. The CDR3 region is CASSGQVYNEQFF. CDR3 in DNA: TGTGCCTCCTCGGGACAGGTATACAATGAGCAGTTCTTC.

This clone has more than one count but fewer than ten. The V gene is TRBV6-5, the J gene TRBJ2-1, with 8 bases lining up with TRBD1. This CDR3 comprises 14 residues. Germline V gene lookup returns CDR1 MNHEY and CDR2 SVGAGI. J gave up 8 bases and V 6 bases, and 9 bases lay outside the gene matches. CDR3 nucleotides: TGTGCCAGCAGCCCCGGACAGGGATGGGATGAGCAGTTCTTC. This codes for CASSPGQGWDEQFF.

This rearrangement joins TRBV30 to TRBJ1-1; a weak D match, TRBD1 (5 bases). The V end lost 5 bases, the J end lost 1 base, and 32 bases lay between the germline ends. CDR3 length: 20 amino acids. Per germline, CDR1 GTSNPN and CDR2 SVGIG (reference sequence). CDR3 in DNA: TGTGCCTGGCCCCAGGGCAAAATCCCGACAACGCCAACAGGGAACACTGAAGCTTTCTTT. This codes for CAWPQGKIPTTPTGNTEAFF. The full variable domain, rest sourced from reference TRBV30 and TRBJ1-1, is SQTIHQWPATLVQPVGSPLSLECTVEGTSNPNLYWYRQAAGRGLQLLFYSVGIGQISSEVPQNLSASRPQDRQFILSSKKLLLSDSGFYLCAWPQGKIPTTPTGNTEAFFGQGTRLTVV.

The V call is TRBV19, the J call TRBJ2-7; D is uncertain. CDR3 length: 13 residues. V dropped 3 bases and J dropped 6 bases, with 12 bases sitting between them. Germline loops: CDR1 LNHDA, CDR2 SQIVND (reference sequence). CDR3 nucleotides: TGTGCCAGTAGTATTTCACTCGGATCCGAGCAGTACTTC. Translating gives CASSISLGSEQYF.

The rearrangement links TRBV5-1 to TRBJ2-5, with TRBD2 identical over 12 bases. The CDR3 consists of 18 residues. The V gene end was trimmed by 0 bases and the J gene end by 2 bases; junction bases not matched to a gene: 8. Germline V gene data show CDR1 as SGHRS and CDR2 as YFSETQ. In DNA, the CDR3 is TGCGCCAGCAGCTTGGGACTAGCGGGGGTACCTTTACAAGAGACCCAGTACTTC. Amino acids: CASSLGLAGVPLQETQYF.

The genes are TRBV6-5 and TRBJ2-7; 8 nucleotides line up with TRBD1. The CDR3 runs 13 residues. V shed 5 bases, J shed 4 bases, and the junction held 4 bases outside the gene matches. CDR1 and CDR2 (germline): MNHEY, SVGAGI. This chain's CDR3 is CASSIRQGYEQYF. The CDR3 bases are TGTGCCAGCAGTATACGACAGGGGTACGAGCAGTACTTC.

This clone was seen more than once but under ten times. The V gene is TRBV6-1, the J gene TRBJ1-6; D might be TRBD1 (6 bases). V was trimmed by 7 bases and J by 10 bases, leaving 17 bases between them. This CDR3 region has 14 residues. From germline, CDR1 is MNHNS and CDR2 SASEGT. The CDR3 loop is CASTTGHQDSPLHF. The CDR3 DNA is TGTGCCAGCACCACGGGACATCAGGACTCACCCCTCCACTTT.

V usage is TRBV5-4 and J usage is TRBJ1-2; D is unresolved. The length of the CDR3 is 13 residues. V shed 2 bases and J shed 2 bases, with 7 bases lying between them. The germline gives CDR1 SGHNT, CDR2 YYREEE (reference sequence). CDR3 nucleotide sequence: TGTGCCAGCAGCTTAAACGGGAACTATGGCTACACCTTC. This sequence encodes CASSLNGNYGYTF.

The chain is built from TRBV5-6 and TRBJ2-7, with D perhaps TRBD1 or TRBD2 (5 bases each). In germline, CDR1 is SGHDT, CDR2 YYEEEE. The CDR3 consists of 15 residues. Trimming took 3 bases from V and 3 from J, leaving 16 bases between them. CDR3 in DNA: TGTGCCAGCAGCTCGAAGGGGACGGATGACTACGAGCAGTACTTC. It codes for CASSSKGTDDYEQYF.

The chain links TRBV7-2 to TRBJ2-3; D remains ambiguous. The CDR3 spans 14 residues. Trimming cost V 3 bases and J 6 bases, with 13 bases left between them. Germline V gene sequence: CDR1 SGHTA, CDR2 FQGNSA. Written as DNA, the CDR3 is TGTGCCAGCAGCTTGGGCTTATGGTTTGATACGCAGTATTTT. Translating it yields CASSLGLWFDTQYF.

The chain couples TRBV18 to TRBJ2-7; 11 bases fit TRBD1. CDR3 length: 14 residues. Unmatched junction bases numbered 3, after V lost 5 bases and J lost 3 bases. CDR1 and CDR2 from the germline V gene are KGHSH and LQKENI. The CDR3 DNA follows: TGTGCCAGCTCAACGGGGACAGGGGGCTACGAGCAGTACTTC. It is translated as CASSTGTGGYEQYF.

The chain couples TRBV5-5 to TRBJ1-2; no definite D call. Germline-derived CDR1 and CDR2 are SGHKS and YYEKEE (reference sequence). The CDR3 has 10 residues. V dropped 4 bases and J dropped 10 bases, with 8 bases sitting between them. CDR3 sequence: CASSGASYTF. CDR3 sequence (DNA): TGTGCCAGCAGCGGTGCCTCCTACACCTTC. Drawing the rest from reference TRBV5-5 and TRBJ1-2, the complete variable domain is DAGVTQSPTHLIKTRGQQVTLRCSPISGHKSVSWYQQVLGQGPQFIFQYYEKEERGRGNFPDRFSARQFPNYSSELNVNALLLGDSALYLCASSGASYTFGSGTRLTVV.

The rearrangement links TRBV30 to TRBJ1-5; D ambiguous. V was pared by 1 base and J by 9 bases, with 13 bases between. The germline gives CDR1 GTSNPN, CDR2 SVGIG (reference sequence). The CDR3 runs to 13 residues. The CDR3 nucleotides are TGTGCCTGGAGTGGGAAGGGCGGAGGGCCCCAGCATTTT. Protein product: CAWSGKGGGPQHF.